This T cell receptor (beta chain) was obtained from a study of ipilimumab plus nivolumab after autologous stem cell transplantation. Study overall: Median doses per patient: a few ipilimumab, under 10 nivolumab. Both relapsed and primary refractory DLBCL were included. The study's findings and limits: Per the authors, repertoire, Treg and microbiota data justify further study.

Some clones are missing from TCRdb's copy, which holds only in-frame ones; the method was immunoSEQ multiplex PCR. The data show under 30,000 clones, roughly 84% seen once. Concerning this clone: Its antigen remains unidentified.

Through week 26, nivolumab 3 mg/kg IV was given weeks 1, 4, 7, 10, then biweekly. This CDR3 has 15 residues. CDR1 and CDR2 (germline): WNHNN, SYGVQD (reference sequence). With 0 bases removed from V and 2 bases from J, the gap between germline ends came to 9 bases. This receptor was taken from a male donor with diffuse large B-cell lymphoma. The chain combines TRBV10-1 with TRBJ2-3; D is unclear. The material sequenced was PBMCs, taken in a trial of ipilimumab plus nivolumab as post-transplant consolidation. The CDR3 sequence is CASSESRVHTDTQYF. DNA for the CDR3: TGCGCCAGCAGTGAGTCGCGAGTCCACACAGATACGCAGTATTTT.